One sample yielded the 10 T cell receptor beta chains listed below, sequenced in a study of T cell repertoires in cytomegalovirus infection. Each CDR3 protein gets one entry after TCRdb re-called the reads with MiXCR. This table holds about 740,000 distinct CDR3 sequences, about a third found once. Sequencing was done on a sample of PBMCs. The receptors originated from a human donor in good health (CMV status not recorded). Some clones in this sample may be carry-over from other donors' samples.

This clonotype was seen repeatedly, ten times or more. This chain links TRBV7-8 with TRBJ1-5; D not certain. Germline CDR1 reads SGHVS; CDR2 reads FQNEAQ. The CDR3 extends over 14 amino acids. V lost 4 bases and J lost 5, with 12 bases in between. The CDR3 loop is CASSSNQRDQPQHF. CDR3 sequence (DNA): TGTGCCAGCAGCTCAAACCAAAGGGATCAGCCCCAGCATTTT.

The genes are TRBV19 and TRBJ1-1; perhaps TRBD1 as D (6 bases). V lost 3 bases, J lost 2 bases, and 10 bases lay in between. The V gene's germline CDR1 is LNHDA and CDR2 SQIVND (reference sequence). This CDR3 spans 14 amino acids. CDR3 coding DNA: TGTGCCAGTAGTATCTGGGGGGCCAACACTGAAGCTTTCTTT. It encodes CASSIWGANTEAFF.

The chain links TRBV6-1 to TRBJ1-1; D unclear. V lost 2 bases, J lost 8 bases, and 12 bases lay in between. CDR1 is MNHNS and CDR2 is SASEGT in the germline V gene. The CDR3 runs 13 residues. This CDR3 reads CASSEYYAVEAFF. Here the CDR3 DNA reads TGTGCCAGCAGTGAATATTATGCAGTCGAAGCTTTCTTT.

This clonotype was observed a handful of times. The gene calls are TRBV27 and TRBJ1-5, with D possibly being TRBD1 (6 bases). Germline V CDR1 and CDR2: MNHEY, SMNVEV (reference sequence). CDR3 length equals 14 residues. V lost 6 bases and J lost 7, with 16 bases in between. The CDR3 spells CASSPRQEGQPQHF. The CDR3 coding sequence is TGTGCCAGCAGCCCAAGACAGGAGGGGCAGCCCCAGCATTTT.

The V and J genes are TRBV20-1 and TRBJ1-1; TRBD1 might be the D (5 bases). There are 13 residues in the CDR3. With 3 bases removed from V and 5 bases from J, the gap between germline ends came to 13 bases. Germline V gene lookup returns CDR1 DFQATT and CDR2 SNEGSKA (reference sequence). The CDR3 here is CSASRVVRTEAFF. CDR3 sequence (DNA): TGCAGTGCTAGCAGGGTGGTTAGGACTGAAGCTTTCTTT.

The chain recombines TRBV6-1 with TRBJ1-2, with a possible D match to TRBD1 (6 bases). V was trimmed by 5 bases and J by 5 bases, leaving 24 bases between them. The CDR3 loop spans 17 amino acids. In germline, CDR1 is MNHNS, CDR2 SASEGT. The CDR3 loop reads CASSWDTGLRQLYGYTF. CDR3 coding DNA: TGTGCCAGCAGTTGGGACACTGGACTACGGCAGCTTTATGGCTACACCTTC.

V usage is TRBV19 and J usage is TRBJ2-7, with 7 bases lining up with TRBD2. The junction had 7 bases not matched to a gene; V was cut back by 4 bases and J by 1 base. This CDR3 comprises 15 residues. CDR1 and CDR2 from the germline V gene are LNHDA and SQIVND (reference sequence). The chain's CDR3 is CASSKPSGESYEQYF. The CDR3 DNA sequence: TGTGCCAGTAGTAAGCCGAGCGGGGAGTCCTACGAGCAGTACTTC. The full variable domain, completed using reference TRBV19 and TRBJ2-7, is DGGITQSPKYLFRKEGQNVTLSCEQNLNHDAMYWYRQDPGQGLRLIYYSQIVNDFQKGDIAEGYSVSREKKESFPLTVTSAQKNPTAFYLCASSKPSGESYEQYFGPGTRLTVT.

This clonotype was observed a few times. The CDR3 loop is CASSEFRGTYNEQFF. CDR3 nucleotides: TGCGCCAGCAGTGAGTTCCGTGGGACGTACAATGAGCAGTTCTTC. This chain connects TRBV10-2 to TRBJ2-1, with D perhaps being TRBD1 or TRBD2 (5 bases each). From germline, CDR1 is WSHSY and CDR2 SAAADI. V was trimmed by 1 base and J by 4 bases, leaving 11 bases between them. The CDR3 loop spans 15 amino acids.

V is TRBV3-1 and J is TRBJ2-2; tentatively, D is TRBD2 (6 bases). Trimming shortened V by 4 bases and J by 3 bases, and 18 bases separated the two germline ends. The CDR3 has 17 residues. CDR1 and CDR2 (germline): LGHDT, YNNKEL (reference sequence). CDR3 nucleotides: TGTGCCAGCAGCCTTTATGGGGGGTCCCGGGACACCGGGGAGCTGTTTTTT. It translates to CASSLYGGSRDTGELFF.

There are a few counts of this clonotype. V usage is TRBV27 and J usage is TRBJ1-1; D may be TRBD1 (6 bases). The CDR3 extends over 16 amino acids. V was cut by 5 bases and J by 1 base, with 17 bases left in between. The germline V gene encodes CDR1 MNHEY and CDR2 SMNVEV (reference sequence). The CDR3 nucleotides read TGTGCCAGCAGTCCATTAAAAGGACAGAAGAACACTGAAGCTTTCTTT. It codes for CASSPLKGQKNTEAFF.